The present T cell receptor (beta chain) was sequenced within a study of regulatory T cells in long-lasting Graves disease (dated by TCRdb to the early 2020s). About the full investigation: Patients with newly diagnosed Graves' disease had been on antithyroid drugs for under 3 months. Persistent Graves' disease patients were compared with newly diagnosed Graves' disease patients by peripheral blood TCR sequencing and RNA sequencing. The study took place in China and was registered as a clinical trial. A total of about 35 samples underwent TCR sequencing, from roughly 13 patients with persistent Graves' disease and some 20 patients with newly diagnosed Graves' disease.

On the study overall, not on this receptor specifically: Persistent disease showed preferential use of TRBV28, TRBJ1-2 and TRBJ2-5, whereas newly diagnosed disease favored TRBV20-1 and TRBJ2-1. Only the TCR beta chain was sequenced and analyzed. Compared with newly diagnosed patients, patients with persistent Graves' disease had lower TCR Shannon entropy and fewer highly expanded clones, which suggests clonal expansion. More public clonotypes were shared among persistent patients (fewer than 3,000) than among newly diagnosed patients (roughly 1,000). Only peripheral blood was studied, because thyroid tissue, the primary lesion, was inaccessible. The authors acknowledged the small sample size as a limitation that may reduce accuracy.

The library was produced with multiplex PCR. This sample was sequenced with an Illumina HiSeq 4000. To build TCR beta libraries, CDR3 regions were amplified by Arm-PCR using iRepertoire HTBI primers. Gel purification was performed on PCR products prior to sequencing. The study's own analysis went as follows. A total of roughly 65 TRBV and some 15 TRBJ segments were identified across samples and were used for gene usage analysis of CDR3 amino acid clonotypes. COPE and FqMerger were used to merge the filtered high-quality paired reads into contigs. Contigs were aligned with BLAST to IMGT TRBV, TRBD and TRBJ reference genes, and CDR3 was defined per IMGT. Clonotypes above 0.1% frequency were classified as highly expanded clones. Repertoire diversity was measured by Shannon entropy, and V-J evenness by the Gini coefficient. A clonotype was considered public if more than one individual shared it. Using fastp at Q25 and MiXCR, TCRdb reprocessed the public reads and kept productive beta chains. One record per CDR3 amino acid sequence lists the most common genes and DNA. The V and J calls come from TCRdb's annotation, not from the publication. A total of approximately 350,000 distinct CDR3 sequences appear in this sample, around 15% of them only once. The leading ten clones occupy 30% of the sample.

CDR1 and CDR2 (SGHRS, YFSETQ) derive from the germline V gene. The germline V end is reduced by 3 bases and the J end by 3 bases; junction bases left unmatched: 8. The CDR3 contains 16 residues, cysteine and phenylalanine counted. The only DNA kept is the CDR3, 48 bases in frame from the first base. This clonotype was counted many times. Its specific antigen is unknown. It has no much larger one-base neighbor in the sample; base qualities were not kept. This specimen's time point label, per the study, means: newly diagnosed GD, antithyroid drugs for less than 3 months. For both TCR sequencing and RNA sequencing, RNA was extracted from PBMCs using TRIzol. The diagnosis of Graves' disease was made according to American Thyroid Association guidelines. The patients came from an endocrinology department in Xi'an, China. Each patient gave roughly 10 milliliters of peripheral blood, collected in an EDTA anticoagulant tube. Ficoll Paque Plus density gradient separation was used to isolate PBMCs, and no further T cell sorting was performed. An Agilent 2100 Bioanalyzer and agarose gel were used to assess RNA quality, and a NanoDrop 2000 was used to measure RNA concentration.

These data also featured in a second study, about T cells in Graves' hyperthyroidism and ophthalmopathy. The second study also describes: A patient counted as having stable Graves' hyperthyroidism if no progression to ophthalmopathy occurred over 18 months of follow-up. Hyperthyroidism patients were newly diagnosed, with disease duration under 2 months, and aged 18 to 65 years. The study excluded patients with uncontrolled infections, other autoimmune diseases, pregnancy or lactation. Clinical symptoms, serum thyroxine and TRAb, thyroid ultrasound, and orbital computed tomography formed the basis for the diagnoses. For the first round of RT-PCR on the TCR CDR3, the HTBI primer set was used together with the Qiagen OneStep RT-PCR kit. Blood samples also contained most of the expanded thyroid clonotypes (frequency above 0.001), which suggests that blood repertoires may reflect thyroid immune responses. A 13 V-J signature model separated ophthalmopathy from stable hyperthyroidism, with just over 85% sensitivity and approximately 81% specificity in cross-validation and 80%/75% in testing. In validation, the model predicted progression to ophthalmopathy a median of roughly 6.2 months before onset, with roughly 70% sensitivity and about 72% specificity. A discovery cohort of about a hundred patients, 43 with Graves' ophthalmopathy and about 58 with stable Graves' hyperthyroidism, was used to find distinguishing TCR V-J signatures. Prospective prediction of ophthalmopathy was tested in an independent validation cohort of some 20 hyperthyroidism patients and around 16 patients who later progressed to ophthalmopathy. The 85 to 100 discovery patients were divided at random into training and test sets in a 7:3 ratio. Thyroid tissue and blood T-cell repertoires from about six Graves' hyperthyroidism patients were also compared in the study. Once sampling was done, hyperthyroidism patients were given methimazole at a starting dose of 30 mg daily, whereas ophthalmopathy patients were given high-dose intravenous methylprednisolone. Libraries were constructed in a second round of multiplex PCR, after which size selection and purification were carried out. Sequencing of the libraries was done on an Illumina HiSeq2000 using paired-end 100 bp reads. SOAPnuke was used to process the raw data, with reads discarded if the reads contained adapters or uncalled bases, had a mean Phred below 15, or lacked an exact constant-primer or identifier match. COPE v1.2.5 was used to merge the high-quality paired reads, and each unique nucleotide sequence was defined as a clonotype. MiTCR v1.1 was used to align clonotypes to the IMGT TRBV, TRBD and TRBJ reference segments. Only V-J combinations with frequency above 0.0001, covering 98% to 99.2% of repertoires, were analysed. A TCS score was defined as the ratio of F50 (clonal expansion) to E x V (chaos), with BLOSUM62-based TCRdist applied between CDR3 peptides within each V-J. Welch's t-statistics and random forest reduced just over 500 V-J features to 10 to 15, which were used in a naive Bayes classifier (R e1071). No statistical method was used to set the sample size in advance, and investigators knew the group allocation. According to the paper, TCR Vbeta CDR3 sequencing was carried out on approximately 140 peripheral blood samples, which came from under 50 ophthalmopathy, under 85 hyperthyroidism and approximately 17 progressor patients.

Rearrangement joined TRBV5-1 to TRBJ2-1, with 8 middle bases fitting TRBD1. Sample: peripheral blood mononuclear cells (PBMCs), taken at new diagnosis, from a patient treated with antithyroid drugs. This clonotype originated in a man in his forties or fifties with Graves disease. Donor details come from another sample of the same person, matched by shared clones. The CDR3 protein sequence reads: CASSSSGTGHYNEQFF. At the DNA level, the sequence is TGCGCCAGCAGCTCGTCCGGGACAGGCCACTACAATGAGCAGTTCTTC.